One and the same sample provided the 32 T cell receptor beta chains below, sequenced in a study of blood T cell repertoires in COVID-19 (dated by TCRdb to the early 2020s). Library preparation used the immunoSEQ multiplex PCR assay. In TCRdb, the immuneACCESS table is reduced to in-frame sequences with V and J assigned. These tables do not hold every clone; where another copy was compared, an unresolved V gene accounts for under half, and the others remain unexplained. Within this sample are a few hundred thousand clones, with about nine tenths of them counted one time only. The top ten clones comprise 1% of the sample. The sequenced sample was peripheral blood. All receptors derive from a man in his fifties with active or convalescent COVID-19.

The V gene is TRBV9, the J gene TRBJ2-1; TRBD2 matches 7 bases. Per germline, CDR1 SGDLS and CDR2 YYNGEE. Trimming at V came to 3 bases and at J to 5 bases, leaving 11 bases not matched to a gene. CDR3 length: 16 residues. The CDR3: CASSGTSLRHNNEQFF. The CDR3 DNA is TGTGCCAGCAGCGGGACTAGTCTCCGCCACAACAATGAGCAGTTCTTC.

The chain couples TRBV28 to TRBJ1-1; TRBD1 aligns across 10 bases. J gave up 4 bases and V 6 bases, and 8 bases lay outside the gene matches. The germline V gene has CDR1 MDHEN and CDR2 SYDVKM. The CDR3 contains 15 residues. Here the CDR3 reads CASSQGTGVGTEAFF. The CDR3 bases are TGTGCCAGCAGCCAGGGGACAGGGGTGGGCACTGAAGCTTTCTTT. The full variable domain, rest sourced from reference TRBV28 and TRBJ1-1, is DVKVTQSSRYLVKRTGEKVFLECVQDMDHENMFWYRQDPGLGLRLIYFSYDVKMKEKGDIPEGYSVSREKKERFSLILESASTNQTSMYLCASSQGTGVGTEAFFGQGTRLTVV.

This clone was counted once. The V call is TRBV5-1, the J call TRBJ2-7; D is perhaps TRBD2 (6 bases). Germline values: CDR1 SGHRS, CDR2 YFSETQ. The CDR3 runs to 16 residues. The V end lost 3 bases, the J end lost 0 bases, and 16 bases lay between the germline ends. The CDR3 sequence: CASSWGGGEISYEQYF. The CDR3 region has the DNA TGCGCCAGCAGCTGGGGTGGCGGGGAGATCTCCTACGAGCAGTACTTC.

V gene TRBV27 combines with J gene TRBJ2-1; 9 bases are a match to TRBD2. J gave up 8 bases and V 1 base, and 9 bases lay outside the gene matches. Germline values: CDR1 MNHEY, CDR2 SMNVEV (reference sequence). The length of the CDR3 is 16 residues. The CDR3 nucleotides read TGTGCCAGCAGTTTATACAGGCTAGCGGGAAAGGATGAGCAGTTCTTC. It is translated as CASSLYRLAGKDEQFF.

V usage is TRBV25-1 and J usage is TRBJ1-3; 8 bases align to TRBD1. The germline V gene encodes CDR1 MGHDK and CDR2 SYGVNS. Trimming removed 5 bases from V and 0 bases from J; junction bases left unmatched: 9. This CDR3 is 17 amino acids long. CDR3 amino acids: CASSPYRTGSSGNTIYF. CDR3 nucleotide sequence: TGTGCCAGCAGTCCCTATAGGACAGGGTCCTCTGGAAACACCATATATTTT. Based on the CDR3 plus reference TRBV25-1 and TRBJ1-3, the full variable domain is EADIYQTPRYLVIGTGKKITLECSQTMGHDKMYWYQQDPGMELHLIHYSYGVNSTEKGDLSSESTVSRIRTEHFPLTLESARPSHTSQYLCASSPYRTGSSGNTIYFGEGSWLTVV.

V gene TRBV5-1 combines with J gene TRBJ1-2, with D hard to call. Germline-derived CDR1 and CDR2 are SGHRS and YFSETQ. The ends were cut back, 1 base at V and 7 bases at J, with 17 bases in the middle. This CDR3 region has 15 residues. CDR3 residues: CASSLNPGTAGGYTF. The DNA for the CDR3 is TGCGCCAGCAGCTTGAATCCAGGTACAGCGGGTGGCTACACCTTC.

The chain combines TRBV14 with TRBJ2-7; 11 bases align to TRBD2. CDR3 length equals 18 residues. Germline lookup yields CDR1 SGHDN and CDR2 FVKESK. The junction had 11 bases not matched to a gene; V was cut back by 0 bases and J by 4 bases. The CDR3 DNA is TGTGCCAGCAGCCAAGAATATTGGGCTAGCGGGAGGCAATACGAGCAGTACTTC. Translated, it gives CASSQEYWASGRQYEQYF.

J is TRBJ1-2 and V is TRBV7-3; 7 bases map to TRBD1. V lost 5 bases and J lost 8; bases outside the gene matches: 14. There are 15 residues in the CDR3. The germline gives CDR1 SGHTA, CDR2 FQGTGA. Written as DNA, the CDR3 is TGTGCCAGCAGCCTAGACACCGGGACAGTAGGCGGCTACACCTTC. Translated, it gives CASSLDTGTVGGYTF.

The V call is TRBV2, the J call TRBJ1-5, with no clear D. Trimming cost V 7 bases and J 1 base, with 11 bases left between them. Looked up from germline, CDR1 is SNHLY and CDR2 is FYNNEI. The CDR3 is 14 residues long. The CDR3 sequence is CASKRETSNQPQHF. CDR3 nucleotide sequence: TGTGCCAGCAAACGGGAGACCAGCAATCAGCCCCAGCATTTT.

The V call is TRBV3-1 (or the pseudogene TRBV3-2), the J call TRBJ1-4; possibly TRBD1 for D (5 bases). The CDR3 extends over 16 amino acids. V was trimmed by 1 base and J by 5 bases, leaving 14 bases between them. CDR1 LGHDT and CDR2 YNNKEL come from the germline V gene (reference sequence). CDR3 sequence (DNA): TGTGCCAGCAGCCAAGGGGGCGAATTTGGGAATGAAAAACTGTTTTTT. Translated: CASSQGGEFGNEKLFF.

This chain joins TRBV4-2 and TRBJ1-4; D may be TRBD1 (5 bases). CDR1 and CDR2 (germline): LGHNA, YNFKEQ. Deletions cut 1 base from V and 7 bases from J, with 10 bases between. The CDR3 has 14 amino acids. The CDR3: CASSQGQGPEKLFF. The CDR3, as DNA: TGTGCCAGCAGCCAAGGGCAGGGCCCTGAAAAACTGTTTTTT.

Only one count was recorded for this clone. The rearrangement joins TRBV24-1 to TRBJ1-2, with 8 bases identical to TRBD1. V was pared by 4 bases and J by 5 bases, with 8 bases of the junction left unmatched. This CDR3 contains 15 residues. CDR1 is KGHDR, CDR2 SFDVKD, per germline. This CDR3 is CATSDYDRGGYGYTF. In nucleotides, the CDR3 is TGTGCCACCAGTGACTACGACAGGGGCGGGTATGGCTACACCTTC.

The CDR3 coding sequence is TGTGCCAGCAGCGTAGTTCAGGGCGGTGAGCAGTTCTTC. Translated: CASSVVQGGEQFF. This chain connects TRBV9 to TRBJ2-1; tentative D call: TRBD1 (5 bases). The V gene lost 0 bases and the J gene lost 9 bases, with 10 bases spanning the gap. Germline V lookup: CDR1 SGDLS, CDR2 YYNGEE. The CDR3 runs 13 residues.

The rearrangement links TRBV6-4 to TRBJ2-1, with 9 bases aligning to TRBD1. The CDR3 spans 15 residues. The V and J ends lost 7 bases and 3 bases, in that order; junction bases with no gene match: 7. Per the germline V gene, CDR1 is MRHNA and CDR2 is SNTAGT. The CDR3 region is CASITGTGHYNEQFF. The CDR3 DNA is TGTGCCAGCATCACCGGGACAGGGCACTACAATGAGCAGTTCTTC.

This chain joins TRBV24-1 and TRBJ2-3; D gene ambiguous. CDR3 size: 13 residues. CDR1 KGHDR and CDR2 SFDVKD come from the germline V gene. V shed 7 bases and J shed 0 bases, with 7 bases lying between them. The chain's CDR3 is CATSLGSTDTQYF. The CDR3 coding sequence is TGTGCCACCAGCCTAGGTAGCACAGATACGCAGTATTTT.

The CDR3 loop is CAWSGLGQVNEKLFF. The CDR3 nucleotides are TGTGCCTGGAGTGGTCTGGGACAGGTTAATGAAAAACTGTTTTTT. The chain uses TRBV30 and TRBJ1-4; 8 nucleotides match TRBD1. The CDR3 sequence is 15 residues long. After removal of 1 base from V and 4 bases from J, the junction contained 5 bases not matched to a gene. The germline gives CDR1 GTSNPN, CDR2 SVGIG (reference sequence).

V and J are TRBV11-2 and TRBJ2-3, with 8 bases aligning to TRBD1. This CDR3 has 19 amino acids. Germline loops: CDR1 SGHAT, CDR2 FQNNGV. V shed 1 base, J shed 4 bases, and the junction held 16 bases outside the gene matches. CDR3 protein: CASSLGGAGGLFRADTQYF. CDR3 DNA: TGTGCCAGCAGCTTAGGTGGGGCAGGGGGCCTTTTTCGGGCAGATACGCAGTATTTT. Drawing the rest from reference TRBV11-2 and TRBJ2-3, the complete variable domain is EAGVAQSPRYKIIEKRQSVAFWCNPISGHATLYWYQQILGQGPKLLIQFQNNGVVDDSQLPKDRFSAERLKGVDSTLKIQPAKLEDSAVYLCASSLGGAGGLFRADTQYFGPGTRLTVL.

This clone came up a few times. This chain links TRBV7-9 with TRBJ2-6, with a tentative D call TRBD1 (6 bases). The V gene's germline CDR1 is SEHNR and CDR2 FQNEAQ (reference sequence). V lost 4 bases and J lost 3, with 7 bases in between. The CDR3 runs 14 residues. CDR3 sequence: CASSSGVGANVLTF. CDR3 nucleotide sequence: TGTGCCAGCAGCTCAGGGGTTGGGGCCAACGTCCTGACTTTC.

V gene TRBV4-1 combines with J gene TRBJ2-6, with D unclear. Germline V gene sequence: CDR1 MGHRA, CDR2 YSYEKL. Deletions cut 2 bases from V and 1 base from J, with 15 bases between. The CDR3 extends over 18 amino acids. The CDR3 region is CASSQLLVLGSGANVLTF. Here the CDR3 DNA reads TGCGCCAGCAGCCAACTGCTAGTGTTAGGTTCTGGGGCCAACGTCCTGACTTTC.

The chain recombines TRBV4-1 with TRBJ2-1, with TRBD2 identical over 11 bases. The CDR3 has 17 residues. Per germline, CDR1 MGHRA and CDR2 YSYEKL. V was pared by 3 bases and J by 7 bases, with 11 bases of the junction left unmatched. CDR3 loop: CASSHGLAGGQGNEQFF. For the CDR3, the DNA is TGCGCCAGCAGCCACGGGTTAGCGGGGGGGCAGGGGAATGAGCAGTTCTTC.

V is TRBV2 and J is TRBJ2-2; TRBD2 matches 8 bases. V was pared by 4 bases and J by 2 bases, with 6 bases of the junction left unmatched. Germline loops: CDR1 SNHLY, CDR2 FYNNEI. CDR3 length: 16 residues. The CDR3 is CASSVLGTRNTGELFF. The CDR3 region has the DNA TGTGCCAGCAGTGTACTCGGGACTAGAAACACCGGGGAGCTGTTTTTT.

The V call is TRBV6-1, the J call TRBJ2-3, with 14 bases identical to TRBD2. J lost 0 bases, V lost 4 bases, and 6 bases had no gene match. This CDR3 is 18 amino acids long. Germline CDR1 is MNHNS and CDR2 is SASEGT. The DNA of the CDR3 is TGTGCCAGCAGTGGTGGGACTAGCGGGAGAGGTAGCACAGATACGCAGTATTTT. Its translation is CASSGGTSGRGSTDTQYF.

The chain has TRBV11-1 and TRBJ1-1; D gene unclear. This CDR3 is 13 amino acids long. Germline V gene sequence: CDR1 SGHAT, CDR2 FQDESV (reference sequence). V was cut by 3 bases and J by 8 bases, with 13 bases left in between. Here the CDR3 DNA reads TGTGCCAGCAGCTTGGCCAATTGGTCCGAAGCTTTCTTT. It specifies CASSLANWSEAFF.

This clone was seen a handful of times. The chain uses TRBV2 and TRBJ1-3; no definite D call. Per germline, CDR1 SNHLY and CDR2 FYNNEI. The CDR3 covers 14 residues. V was trimmed by 10 bases and J by 0 bases, leaving 13 bases between them. The CDR3 here is CATGSGISGNTIYF. CDR3 sequence (DNA): TGTGCCACCGGATCGGGAATCTCTGGAAACACCATATATTTT.

A single count supports this clone. At the DNA level, this CDR3 is encoded by other sequences in the same sample as well. CDR3 amino acids: CASSLRGYGYTF. CDR3 bases: TGTGCCAGCAGTCTACGAGGTTATGGCTACACCTTC. The chain employs TRBV28 and TRBJ1-2; D call uncertain. The germline V and J ends were trimmed by 5 bases and 5 bases, with 9 bases remaining between them. CDR1 is MDHEN and CDR2 is SYDVKM in the germline V gene. The CDR3 length is 12 residues.

This clone was found a few times. This chain links TRBV30 with TRBJ1-3; D is uncertain. The CDR3 extends over 13 amino acids. Germline V lookup: CDR1 GTSNPN, CDR2 SVGIG (reference sequence). V was trimmed by 4 bases and J by 2 bases, leaving 9 bases between them. CDR3 sequence (DNA): TGTGCCTGGAAGTCGGTTGCTGGAAACACCATATATTTT. Amino acids: CAWKSVAGNTIYF. Using reference TRBV30 and TRBJ1-3 for the parts outside the CDR3, the full variable domain is SQTIHQWPATLVQPVGSPLSLECTVEGTSNPNLYWYRQAAGRGLQLLFYSVGIGQISSEVPQNLSASRPQDRQFILSSKKLLLSDSGFYLCAWKSVAGNTIYFGEGSWLTVV.

This chain connects TRBV2 to TRBJ2-7, with 13 bases that match TRBD2. Germline trimming cut 7 bases from V and 4 bases from J; bases unmatched to any gene: 7. The CDR3 runs to 15 residues. Germline V gene sequence: CDR1 SNHLY, CDR2 FYNNEI. CDR3 protein: CASTRGLAGSYEQYF. The CDR3 bases are TGTGCCAGCACTCGGGGACTAGCGGGATCATACGAGCAGTACTTC.

The chain is built from TRBV4-3 and TRBJ1-4; D call uncertain. Germline CDR1 is LGHNA and CDR2 is YSLEER. Trimming shortened V by 0 bases and J by 0 bases, and 14 bases separated the two germline ends. CDR3 length equals 18 residues. In DNA form, the CDR3 reads TGCGCCAGCAGCCAAGATCCCCAGGCCCGTGCAACTAATGAAAAACTGTTTTTT. Its translation: CASSQDPQARATNEKLFF.

The genes are TRBV4-2 and TRBJ1-5; D possibly corresponds to TRBD1 (5 bases). Germline V gene lookup returns CDR1 LGHNA and CDR2 YNFKEQ. Trimming left V 3 bases short and J 5 bases short, with 8 bases between. The CDR3 loop spans 13 amino acids. CDR3 in DNA: TGTGCCAGCAGCCATGAACAGGATCAGCCCCAGCATTTT. It yields the protein CASSHEQDQPQHF.

The genes are TRBV18 and TRBJ1-2, with D possibly being TRBD1 (5 bases). Germline V CDR1 and CDR2: KGHSH, LQKENI. The CDR3 length is 15 residues. Deletions cut 6 bases from V and 0 bases from J, with 14 bases between. In DNA form, the CDR3 reads TGTGCCAGCTCTCGTGGGGCCAGCCCTAACTATGGCTACACCTTC. Amino acid sequence: CASSRGASPNYGYTF. Complete variable domain (other parts from reference TRBV18 and TRBJ1-2): NAGVMQNPRHLVRRRGQEARLRCSPMKGHSHVYWYRQLPEEGLKFMVYLQKENIIDESGMPKERFSAEFPKEGPSILRIQQVVRGDSAAYFCASSRGASPNYGYTFGSGTRLTVV.

CDR3 protein: CASESPGTRREGEQFF. The CDR3 nucleotides are TGTGCCAGCGAATCCCCCGGGACACGGCGGGAGGGTGAGCAGTTCTTC. The chain joins TRBV2 to TRBJ2-1; 9 bases line up with TRBD2. Trimming cost V 8 bases and J 9 bases; bases outside gene matches: 17. There are 16 residues in the CDR3. CDR1 SNHLY and CDR2 FYNNEI come from the germline V gene.

The chain carries TRBV5-1 and TRBJ1-1; perhaps TRBD1 as D (6 bases). This CDR3 spans 14 amino acids. The germline V and J ends were trimmed by 4 bases and 2 bases, with 12 bases remaining between them. Germline CDR1 SGHRS, CDR2 YFSETQ. In DNA form, the CDR3 reads TGCGCCAGCAGCACCCAGACAGGAAACACTGAAGCTTTCTTT. It yields the protein CASSTQTGNTEAFF.